The 18 T cell receptor beta chains presented below share a single source sample, sequenced in a study of CD8 T cells in Susac syndrome (dated by TCRdb to about 2019). The library came from the immunoSEQ multiplex PCR assay. RNA was extracted using the RNeasy kit, and roughly 0.45 to 1 ug of the RNA was reverse transcribed with random hexamers. TCRdb reprocessed the public reads (quality trimming at Q25 with fastp, clone calling with MiXCR) and kept in-frame beta chains. Rows with a matching CDR3 protein are joined into one entry that keeps the most common DNA and genes. Counted in this sample were approximately 200,000 distinct CDR3 sequences; approximately 96% of them appeared once. The ten most abundant clones make up under 0.095% of the sample. Sequencing was carried out using CD4+ T cells from PBMCs. The receptors here all came from a human donor with multiple sclerosis.

The chain joins TRBV20-1 to TRBJ2-2, with D unresolved. Germline CDR1 reads DFQATT; CDR2 reads SNEGSKA (reference sequence). With 6 bases removed from V and 4 bases from J, the gap between germline ends came to 12 bases. CDR3 length: 13 residues. The chain's CDR3 is CSAETAFTGELFF. The CDR3 DNA is TGCAGTGCAGAAACAGCGTTCACCGGGGAGCTGTTTTTT.

The rearrangement links TRBV29-1 to TRBJ1-1, with D tentatively TRBD1 (5 bases). From germline, CDR1 is SQVTM and CDR2 ANQGSEA. The CDR3 length is 14 residues. Trimming took off 3 bases at V and 2 bases at J, with 13 bases between the two ends. The CDR3 nucleotides are TGCAGCGTTGATATTGGGGCCTTAAACACTGAAGCTTTCTTT. Protein product: CSVDIGALNTEAFF.

V is TRBV29-1 and J is TRBJ2-3; weak D call: TRBD1 (5 bases). CDR3 length equals 15 residues. The V end was cut by 3 bases, the J end by 3 bases, with 16 bases between. Germline loops: CDR1 SQVTM, CDR2 ANQGSEA. CDR3 sequence (DNA): TGCAGCGTTGATTCCAGGGAATATTGGACAGATACGCAGTATTTT. This translates into CSVDSREYWTDTQYF.

The chain recombines TRBV29-1 with TRBJ1-2; TRBD1 matches at 7 bases. The germline gives CDR1 SQVTM, CDR2 ANQGSEA. The CDR3 spans 11 residues. Losses at the gene ends were 7 bases for V and 4 bases for J; bases not matched to a gene: 3. The DNA for the CDR3 is TGCAGCGCAGGGGGAGTCTATGGCTACACCTTC. Translation gives CSAGGVYGYTF.

The rearrangement links TRBV5-6 to TRBJ1-5; TRBD1 matches at 7 bases. The CDR3 extends over 16 amino acids. Germline V gene lookup returns CDR1 SGHDT and CDR2 YYEEEE. Trimming cost V 5 bases and J 2 bases; bases outside gene matches: 10. The CDR3 sequence is CASSPGGGLGNQPQHF. Here the CDR3 DNA reads TGTGCCAGCAGTCCAGGAGGGGGCCTTGGCAATCAGCCCCAGCATTTT.

The chain couples TRBV28 to TRBJ2-1, with no clear D. V lost 3 bases and J 7 bases, leaving 4 bases between the germline ends. This CDR3 comprises 11 residues. Germline V lookup: CDR1 MDHEN, CDR2 SYDVKM. DNA of the CDR3: TGTGCCAGCAGTTTTCAGAATGAGCAGTTCTTC. This gives the protein CASSFQNEQFF.

V is TRBV5-1 and J is TRBJ2-5; D could derive from TRBD1 or TRBD2 (5 bases each). Trimming cost V 4 bases and J 0 bases, with 16 bases left between them. The CDR3 has 16 residues. The germline V gene encodes CDR1 SGHRS and CDR2 YFSETQ. The CDR3 loop is CASSPGTAFYQETQYF. Here the CDR3 DNA reads TGCGCCAGCAGCCCCGGGACGGCGTTTTACCAAGAGACCCAGTACTTC.

The chain links TRBV7-2 to TRBJ2-1; D not resolved. Germline V CDR1 and CDR2: SGHTA, FQGNSA. The germline V and J ends were trimmed by 6 bases and 1 base, with 1 base remaining between them. CDR3 length: 11 residues. Written as DNA, the CDR3 is TGTGCCAGCAGGTCCTACAATGAGCAGTTCTTC. Its translation is CASRSYNEQFF.

The J gene is TRBJ1-5, the V gene TRBV15; 8 positions agree with TRBD1. The V gene's germline CDR1 is LNHNV and CDR2 YYDKDF (reference sequence). J was trimmed by 2 bases and V by 0 bases; bases with no gene match: 3. The CDR3 runs to 16 residues. The DNA of the CDR3 is TGTGCCACCAGCAGAGATCCAGGGGGCGGCAATCAGCCCCAGCATTTT. Protein: CATSRDPGGGNQPQHF.

The J gene is TRBJ1-6, the V gene TRBV4-2; D unclear. Between the trimmed V and J ends, which lost 4 bases and 0 bases, there was a span of 7 bases. CDR1 and CDR2 from the germline V gene are LGHNA and YNFKEQ. This CDR3 has 15 residues. CDR3 residues: CASSLVSSYNSPLHF. CDR3 bases: TGTGCCAGCAGCCTAGTTAGCTCCTATAATTCACCCCTCCACTTT.

The rearrangement joins TRBV27 to TRBJ2-1; possible D gene TRBD2, 7 bases. Germline lookup yields CDR1 MNHEY and CDR2 SMNVEV (reference sequence). Trimming pared 4 bases from V and 7 bases from J, leaving 17 bases between. The length of the CDR3 is 15 residues. Here the CDR3 DNA reads TGTGCCAGCAGTTCTGGGGGGGCAGGGGAGAATGAGCAGTTCTTC. As protein: CASSSGGAGENEQFF.

The chain couples TRBV20-1 to TRBJ2-7; D may be TRBD1 (6 bases). The CDR3 loop spans 15 amino acids. V lost 6 bases, J lost 1 base, and 19 bases lay in between. The V gene's germline CDR1 is DFQATT and CDR2 SNEGSKA (reference sequence). The CDR3 loop is CSAPFPRGQSYEQYF. The DNA for the CDR3 is TGCAGTGCCCCTTTCCCTAGGGGACAATCCTACGAGCAGTACTTC.

The chain combines TRBV30 with TRBJ2-7; D is perhaps TRBD1 (6 bases). This CDR3 contains 14 residues. Trimming shortened V by 0 bases and J by 2 bases, and 11 bases separated the two germline ends. Per the germline V gene, CDR1 is GTSNPN and CDR2 is SVGIG (reference sequence). The CDR3 DNA is TGTGCCTGGAGTGTATCCAGGGGAACCTACGAGCAGTACTTC. It translates to CAWSVSRGTYEQYF. Looking up the rest from reference TRBV30 and TRBJ2-7 gives the full variable domain: SQTIHQWPATLVQPVGSPLSLECTVEGTSNPNLYWYRQAAGRGLQLLFYSVGIGQISSEVPQNLSASRPQDRQFILSSKKLLLSDSGFYLCAWSVSRGTYEQYFGPGTRLTVT.

The chain uses TRBV3-1 and TRBJ1-1; D remains unclear. The V end was cut by 1 base, the J end by 3 bases, with 6 bases between. This CDR3 has 13 amino acids. Germline V gene lookup returns CDR1 LGHDT and CDR2 YNNKEL (reference sequence). CDR3 amino acids: CASSQGRYTEAFF. Written as DNA, the CDR3 is TGTGCCAGCAGCCAAGGCAGGTACACTGAAGCTTTCTTT.

This chain joins TRBV10-3 and TRBJ2-3; 10 bases line up with TRBD2. Germline lookup yields CDR1 ENHRY and CDR2 SYGVKD. This CDR3 is built from 14 residues. V was pared by 3 bases and J by 4 bases, with 1 base of the junction left unmatched. Written as DNA, the CDR3 is TGTGCCATCAGTGAACTAGCGGGGTCAGATACGCAGTATTTT. Its protein is CAISELAGSDTQYF.

As DNA, the CDR3 is TGCGCCAGCAGCCGAGTAGCGGGGGACAGTGGATACGAGCAGTACTTC. This codes for CASSRVAGDSGYEQYF. The chain couples TRBV5-1 to TRBJ2-7; 9 positions agree with TRBD2. Per the germline V gene, CDR1 is SGHRS and CDR2 is YFSETQ. This CDR3 contains 16 residues. The trim removed 4 bases at V and 4 bases at J, leaving 12 bases unmatched.

This chain links TRBV5-6 with TRBJ2-5; no firm D call. CDR1 and CDR2 from the germline V gene are SGHDT and YYEEEE. V lost 3 bases to trimming and J lost 3 bases, with 6 bases between them. This CDR3 contains 12 residues. The CDR3: CASSSDEETQYF. The CDR3 nucleotides are TGTGCCAGCAGCTCAGACGAAGAGACCCAGTACTTC.

The chain recombines TRBV30 with TRBJ1-2, with unresolved D. The germline V gene encodes CDR1 GTSNPN and CDR2 SVGIG (reference sequence). CDR3 length: 10 amino acids. Trimming took 3 bases from V and 3 from J, leaving 2 bases between them. CDR3 nucleotides: TGTGCCTGGAGGGACTATGGCTACACCTTC. Protein sequence: CAWRDYGYTF.